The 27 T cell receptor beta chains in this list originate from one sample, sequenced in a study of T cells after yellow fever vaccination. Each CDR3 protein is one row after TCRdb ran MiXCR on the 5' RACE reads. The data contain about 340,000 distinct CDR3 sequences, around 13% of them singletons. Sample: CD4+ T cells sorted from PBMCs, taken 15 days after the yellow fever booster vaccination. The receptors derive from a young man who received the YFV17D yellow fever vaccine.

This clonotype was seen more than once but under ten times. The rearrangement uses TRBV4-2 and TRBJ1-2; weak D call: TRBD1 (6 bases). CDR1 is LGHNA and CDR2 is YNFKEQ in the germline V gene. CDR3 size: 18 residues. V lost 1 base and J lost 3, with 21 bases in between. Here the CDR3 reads CASSQARRGPAWHYGYTF. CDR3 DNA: TGTGCCAGCAGCCAAGCCCGTCGGGGGCCAGCATGGCACTATGGCTACACCTTC.

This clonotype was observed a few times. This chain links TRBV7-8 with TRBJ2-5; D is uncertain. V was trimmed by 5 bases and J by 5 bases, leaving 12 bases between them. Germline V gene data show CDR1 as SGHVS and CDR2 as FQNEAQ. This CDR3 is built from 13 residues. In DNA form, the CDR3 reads TGTGCCAGCAGCCGTGACACCGGGGAGACCCAGTACTTC. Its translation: CASSRDTGETQYF.

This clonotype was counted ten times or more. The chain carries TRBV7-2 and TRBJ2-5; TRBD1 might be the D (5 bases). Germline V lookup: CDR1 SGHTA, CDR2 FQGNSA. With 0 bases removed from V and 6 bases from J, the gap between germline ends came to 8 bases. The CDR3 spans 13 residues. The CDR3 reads CASSLAGQQTQYF. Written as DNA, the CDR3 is TGTGCCAGCAGCTTAGCGGGGCAGCAGACCCAGTACTTC.

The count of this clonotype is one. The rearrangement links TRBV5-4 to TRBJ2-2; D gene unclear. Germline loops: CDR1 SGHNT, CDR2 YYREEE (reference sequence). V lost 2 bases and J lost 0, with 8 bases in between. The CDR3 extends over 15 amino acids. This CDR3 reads CASSFSNTNTGELFF. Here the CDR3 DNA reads TGTGCCAGCAGCTTTTCTAATACGAACACCGGGGAGCTGTTTTTT.

The CDR3 region is CASRTIWGGPGNEQFF. The CDR3 DNA reads TGTGCCAGCAGGACAATATGGGGGGGGCCTGGAAATGAGCAGTTCTTC. V usage is TRBV6-1 and J usage is TRBJ2-1, with D possibly being TRBD2 (7 bases). The CDR3 runs 16 residues. CDR1 is MNHNS, CDR2 SASEGT, per germline. V lost 6 bases to trimming and J lost 7 bases, with 22 bases between them.

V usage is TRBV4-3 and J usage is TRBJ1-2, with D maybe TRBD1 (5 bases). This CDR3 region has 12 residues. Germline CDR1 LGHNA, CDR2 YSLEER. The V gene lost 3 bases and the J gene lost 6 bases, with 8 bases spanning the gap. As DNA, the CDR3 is TGCGCCAGCAGCCATCGAGGGGATGGCTACACCTTC. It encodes CASSHRGDGYTF.

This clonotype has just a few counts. DNA for the CDR3: TGTGCCAGCAGCAAAGCCGGCCCGGGGGAATATACGCAGTATTTT. This codes for CASSKAGPGEYTQYF. The chain is built from TRBV21-1 and TRBJ2-3; the DNA was not used to check the table's D call, TRBD1. TRBV21-1 represents a pseudogene. The CDR3 has 15 residues.

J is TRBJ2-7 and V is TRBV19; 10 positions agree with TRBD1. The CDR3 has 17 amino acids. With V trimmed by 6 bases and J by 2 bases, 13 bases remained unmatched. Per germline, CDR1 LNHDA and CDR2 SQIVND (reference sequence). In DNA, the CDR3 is TGTGCCAGTAGCCTATTACCGGGACAGGGGACTCCCTACGAGCAGTACTTC. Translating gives CASSLLPGQGTPYEQYF.

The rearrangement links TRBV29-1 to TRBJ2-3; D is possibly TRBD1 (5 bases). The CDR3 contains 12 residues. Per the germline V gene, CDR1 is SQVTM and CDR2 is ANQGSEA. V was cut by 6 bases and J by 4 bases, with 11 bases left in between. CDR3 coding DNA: TGCAGCGTCCCCTGGGGCGCAGATACGCAGTATTTT. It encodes CSVPWGADTQYF.

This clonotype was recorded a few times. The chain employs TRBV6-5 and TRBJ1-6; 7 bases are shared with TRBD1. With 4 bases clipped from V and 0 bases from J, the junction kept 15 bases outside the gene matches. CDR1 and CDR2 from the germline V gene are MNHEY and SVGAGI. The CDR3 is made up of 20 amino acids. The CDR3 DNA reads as TGTGCCAGCAGTTTGTCAGGGGGGCCGGATGACAGCTCCTATAATTCACCCCTCCACTTT. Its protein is CASSLSGGPDDSSYNSPLHF.

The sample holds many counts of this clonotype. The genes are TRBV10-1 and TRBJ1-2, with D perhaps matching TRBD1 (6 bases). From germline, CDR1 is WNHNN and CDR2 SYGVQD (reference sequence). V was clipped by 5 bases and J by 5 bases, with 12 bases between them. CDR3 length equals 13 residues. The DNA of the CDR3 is TGCGCCAGCAGTCCAACAGGGTCGTATGGCTACACCTTC. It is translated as CASSPTGSYGYTF.

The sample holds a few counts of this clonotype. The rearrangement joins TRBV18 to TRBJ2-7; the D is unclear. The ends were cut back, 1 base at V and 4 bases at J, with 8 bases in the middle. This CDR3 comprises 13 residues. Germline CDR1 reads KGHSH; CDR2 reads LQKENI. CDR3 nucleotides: TGTGCCAGCTCACCACAAGGCGAATACGAGCAGTACTTC. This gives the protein CASSPQGEYEQYF.

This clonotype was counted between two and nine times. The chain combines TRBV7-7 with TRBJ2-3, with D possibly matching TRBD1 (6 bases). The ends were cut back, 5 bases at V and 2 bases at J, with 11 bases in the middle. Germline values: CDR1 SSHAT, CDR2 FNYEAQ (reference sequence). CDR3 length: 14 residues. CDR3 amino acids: CASSPTGVTDTQYF. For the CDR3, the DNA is TGTGCCAGCAGCCCGACAGGAGTCACAGATACGCAGTATTTT.

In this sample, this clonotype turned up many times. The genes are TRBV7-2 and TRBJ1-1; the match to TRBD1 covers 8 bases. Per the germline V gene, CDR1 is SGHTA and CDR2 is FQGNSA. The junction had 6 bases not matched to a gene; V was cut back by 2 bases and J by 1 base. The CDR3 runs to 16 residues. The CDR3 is CASSLNPGTGNTEAFF. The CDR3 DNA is TGTGCCAGCAGCTTAAACCCCGGGACAGGGAACACTGAAGCTTTCTTT.

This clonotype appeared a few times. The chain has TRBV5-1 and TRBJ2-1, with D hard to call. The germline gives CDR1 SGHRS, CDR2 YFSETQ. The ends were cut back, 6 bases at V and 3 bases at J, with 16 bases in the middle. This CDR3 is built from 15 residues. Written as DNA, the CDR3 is TGCGCCAGCAACCCGGGCCCAGACTTCTACAATGAGCAGTTCTTC. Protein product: CASNPGPDFYNEQFF.

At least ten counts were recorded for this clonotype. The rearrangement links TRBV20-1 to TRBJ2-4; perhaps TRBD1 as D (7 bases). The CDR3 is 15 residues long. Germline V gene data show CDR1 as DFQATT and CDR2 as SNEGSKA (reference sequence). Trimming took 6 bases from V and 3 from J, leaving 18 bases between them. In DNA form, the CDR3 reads TGCAGTGCCCGAACAGGGGACGGGGGCAAAAACATTCAGTACTTC. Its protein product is CSARTGDGGKNIQYF.

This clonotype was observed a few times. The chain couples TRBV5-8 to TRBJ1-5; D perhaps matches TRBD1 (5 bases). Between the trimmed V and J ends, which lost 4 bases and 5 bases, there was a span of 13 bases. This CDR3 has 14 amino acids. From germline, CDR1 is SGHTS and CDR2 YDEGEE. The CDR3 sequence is CASSGRDGYQPQHF. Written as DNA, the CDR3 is TGTGCCAGCAGCGGTAGGGACGGCTATCAGCCCCAGCATTTT.

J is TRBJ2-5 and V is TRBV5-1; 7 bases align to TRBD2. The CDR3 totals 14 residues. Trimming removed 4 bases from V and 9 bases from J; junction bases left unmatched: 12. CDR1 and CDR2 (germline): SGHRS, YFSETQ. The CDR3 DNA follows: TGCGCCAGCAGCCCTCTGGGCGCGGGGGAGGCCCAGTACTTC. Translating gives CASSPLGAGEAQYF.

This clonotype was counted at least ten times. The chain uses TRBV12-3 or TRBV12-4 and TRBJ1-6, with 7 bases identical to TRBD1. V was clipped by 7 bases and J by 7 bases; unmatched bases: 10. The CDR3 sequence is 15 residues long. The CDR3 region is CASTATGTWNSPLHF. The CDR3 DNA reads TGTGCCAGCACCGCGACAGGGACTTGGAATTCACCCCTCCACTTT.

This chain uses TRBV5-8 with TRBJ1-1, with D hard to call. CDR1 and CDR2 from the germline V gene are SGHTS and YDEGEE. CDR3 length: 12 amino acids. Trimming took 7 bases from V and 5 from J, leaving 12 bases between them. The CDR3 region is CASGPGRTEAFF. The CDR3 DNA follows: TGTGCCAGCGGCCCGGGGAGAACTGAAGCTTTCTTT.

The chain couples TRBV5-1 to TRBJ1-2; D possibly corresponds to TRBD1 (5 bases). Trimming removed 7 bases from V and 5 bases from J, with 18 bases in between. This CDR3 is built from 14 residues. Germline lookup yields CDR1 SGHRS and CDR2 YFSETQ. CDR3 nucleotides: TGCGCCAGCCGATTACAGGTCTCCACATATGGCTACACCTTC. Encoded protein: CASRLQVSTYGYTF.

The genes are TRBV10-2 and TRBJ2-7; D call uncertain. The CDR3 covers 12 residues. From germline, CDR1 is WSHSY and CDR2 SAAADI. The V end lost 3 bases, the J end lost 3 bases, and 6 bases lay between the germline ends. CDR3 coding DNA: TGCGCCAGCAGTGATAACAACTACGAGCAGTACTTC. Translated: CASSDNNYEQYF.

CDR3 sequence: CASSEYKPGPNEQFF. The CDR3 nucleotides read TGTGCCAGCAGTGAATATAAGCCCGGCCCCAATGAGCAGTTCTTC. The chain carries TRBV25-1 and TRBJ2-1, with no clear D. Germline V lookup: CDR1 MGHDK, CDR2 SYGVNS. The germline V and J ends were trimmed by 0 bases and 6 bases, with 12 bases remaining between them. CDR3 length equals 15 residues.

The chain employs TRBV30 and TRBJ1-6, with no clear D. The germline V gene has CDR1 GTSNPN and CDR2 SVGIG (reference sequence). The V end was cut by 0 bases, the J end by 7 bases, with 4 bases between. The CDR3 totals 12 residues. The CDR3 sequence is CAWSVINSPLHF. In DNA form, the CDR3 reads TGTGCCTGGAGTGTAATAAATTCACCCCTCCACTTT.

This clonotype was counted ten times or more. Written as DNA, the CDR3 is TGTGCCAGCAGCTTAGTGGCCCCCAGCGGCTATGGGTCAGAGACCCAGTACTTC. It encodes CASSLVAPSGYGSETQYF. The chain is built from TRBV11-2 and TRBJ2-5; D may be TRBD2 (5 bases). The CDR3 covers 18 residues. In germline, CDR1 is SGHAT, CDR2 FQNNGV. V dropped 1 base and J dropped 4 bases, with 22 bases sitting between them.

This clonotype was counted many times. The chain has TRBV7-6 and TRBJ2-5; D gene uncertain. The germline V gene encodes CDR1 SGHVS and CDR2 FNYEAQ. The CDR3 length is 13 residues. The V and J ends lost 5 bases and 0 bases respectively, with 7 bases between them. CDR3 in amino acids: CASSARYQETQYF. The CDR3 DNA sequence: TGTGCCAGCAGCGCGCGGTACCAAGAGACCCAGTACTTC.

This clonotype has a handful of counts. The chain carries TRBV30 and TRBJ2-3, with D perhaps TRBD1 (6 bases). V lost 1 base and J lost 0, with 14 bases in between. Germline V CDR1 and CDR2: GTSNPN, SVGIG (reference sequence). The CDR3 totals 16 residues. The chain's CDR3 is CAWSGLGHRSTDTQYF. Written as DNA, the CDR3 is TGTGCCTGGAGTGGGCTGGGACACCGGAGCACAGATACGCAGTATTTT.